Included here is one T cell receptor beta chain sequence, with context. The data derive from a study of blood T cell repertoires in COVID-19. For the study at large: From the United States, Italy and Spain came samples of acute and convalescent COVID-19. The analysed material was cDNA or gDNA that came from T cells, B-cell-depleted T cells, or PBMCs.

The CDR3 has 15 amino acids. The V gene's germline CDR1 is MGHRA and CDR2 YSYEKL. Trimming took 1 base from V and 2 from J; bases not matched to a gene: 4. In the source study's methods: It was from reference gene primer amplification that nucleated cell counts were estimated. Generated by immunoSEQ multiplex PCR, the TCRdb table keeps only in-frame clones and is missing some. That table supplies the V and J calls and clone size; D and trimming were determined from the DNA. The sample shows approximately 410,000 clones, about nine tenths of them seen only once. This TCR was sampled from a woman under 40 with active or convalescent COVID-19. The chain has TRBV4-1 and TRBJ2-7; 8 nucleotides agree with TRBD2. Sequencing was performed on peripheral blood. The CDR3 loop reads CASSQVNGRAYEQYF. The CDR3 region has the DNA TGCGCCAGCAGCCAAGTTAACGGGAGGGCCTACGAGCAGTACTTC.